This T cell receptor (beta chain) is drawn from a study of T-cell memory formation after mild COVID-19. V was cut by 5 bases and J by 2 bases, with 14 bases left in between. The CDR3 consists of 15 residues. Germline CDR1 and CDR2: SGHDN and FVKESK. Study-level points and caveats: Specificity for SARS-CoV-2 was not confirmed among the second-wave clones peaking on day 37.

5'RACE with constant-segment primers yielded barcoded, UMI-tagged TCR alpha and TCR beta cDNA libraries. TCRdb re-called the 5' RACE reads through MiXCR, storing one row per CDR3 protein. The sample records some 300,000 distinct CDR3 sequences, 19% being singletons. This clonotype was counted between two and nine times. What it binds is not known. The chain links TRBV14 to TRBJ2-3; possible D gene TRBD2, 6 bases. The sequenced material came from PBMCs or a T cell subset sorted from them (not recorded which). The clonotype originates from a man aged 18 to 35 who had mild COVID-19 (a few samples of this study predate the infection). Cell type and time point are not known. This chain's CDR3 is CASSAGTPFTDTQYF. CDR3 DNA: TGTGCCAGCAGCGCCGGGACTCCTTTCACAGATACGCAGTATTTT.